This TCR beta chain was found in a study of blood T cell repertoires in COVID-19. Study-level background: COVID-19 samples from acute and convalescent phases originated in the United States, Italy and Spain. The analysed material was cDNA or gDNA that came from T cells, B-cell-depleted T cells, or PBMCs.

Germline lookup yields CDR1 SGHKS and CDR2 YYEKEE (reference sequence). The CDR3 is 15 amino acids. V was cut by 3 bases and J by 0 bases, with 12 bases left in between. Original handling: Estimation of nucleated cell counts relied on the amplification of reference gene primers. Sequencing used immunoSEQ multiplex PCR; TCRdb keeps in-frame clones, though not all of them. V, J and clone size derive from that table, while D and trimming were established from the DNA sequence. The sample includes about 200,000 clones, approximately 84% of them seen just once. The V call is TRBV5-5, the J call TRBJ1-1; D is possibly TRBD1 (5 bases). Material: peripheral blood. The origin of this receptor is a woman of 80 years or more with acute or convalescent COVID-19. For the CDR3, the DNA is TGTGCCAGCAGCTCAATGACAGCCATGAACACTGAAGCTTTCTTT. As protein: CASSSMTAMNTEAFF. Looking up the rest from reference TRBV5-5 and TRBJ1-1 gives the full variable domain: DAGVTQSPTHLIKTRGQQVTLRCSPISGHKSVSWYQQVLGQGPQFIFQYYEKEERGRGNFPDRFSARQFPNYSSELNVNALLLGDSALYLCASSSMTAMNTEAFFGQGTRLTVV.